The 13 T cell receptor beta chains given below trace back to one sample, sequenced in a study of blood T cell repertoires in COVID-19. Only in-frame clones appear in the TCRdb table, and some are missing; sequencing was by immunoSEQ multiplex PCR. The sample lists fewer than 300,000 clones, about nine tenths occurring once. The sequencing input was peripheral blood. The receptors come from a woman in her twenties or thirties with COVID-19, enrolled during active disease.

This clone has a single count. This rearrangement joins TRBV5-1 to TRBJ2-3; unclear D gene. Trimming left V 0 bases short and J 3 bases short, with 5 bases between. CDR3 size: 13 residues. In germline, CDR1 is SGHRS, CDR2 YFSETQ. CDR3 sequence reads: CASSLELTDTQYF. DNA for the CDR3: TGCGCCAGCAGCTTGGAACTGACAGATACGCAGTATTTT.

The chain joins TRBV3-1 (or the pseudogene TRBV3-2) to TRBJ1-4; possibly TRBD1 for D (5 bases). The V end lost 0 bases, the J end lost 4 bases, and 15 bases lay between the germline ends. CDR3 length: 17 amino acids. Germline-derived CDR1 and CDR2 are LGHDT and YNNKEL (reference sequence). CDR3 sequence reads: CASSQDGAGPNNEKLFF. CDR3 in DNA: TGTGCCAGCAGCCAAGATGGGGCAGGGCCTAATAATGAAAAACTGTTTTTT.

In this sample, this clone turned up once. This chain uses TRBV2 with TRBJ1-1; 9 bases are shared with TRBD1. Per the germline V gene, CDR1 is SNHLY and CDR2 is FYNNEI. V was clipped by 5 bases and J by 0 bases; unmatched bases: 4. This CDR3 is 15 amino acids long. The CDR3 is CASSRQGGMNTEAFF. In nucleotides, the CDR3 is TGTGCCAGCAGTAGACAGGGGGGGATGAACACTGAAGCTTTCTTT.

V is TRBV7-3 and J is TRBJ2-2; 7 nucleotides align to TRBD1. With V trimmed by 5 bases and J by 3 bases, 9 bases remained unmatched. CDR1 is SGHTA and CDR2 is FQGTGA in the germline V gene. The CDR3 extends over 16 amino acids. The CDR3 DNA sequence: TGTGCCAGCAGCCTCGGGTTAGGGGGCGACACCGGGGAGCTGTTTTTT. This gives the protein CASSLGLGGDTGELFF.

The chain couples TRBV30 to TRBJ1-5; possibly TRBD1 for D (5 bases). The germline gives CDR1 GTSNPN, CDR2 SVGIG (reference sequence). This CDR3 is 14 amino acids long. Trimming left V 0 bases short and J 3 bases short, with 9 bases between. This chain's CDR3 is CAWSVLGPNQPQHF. The CDR3 region has the DNA TGTGCCTGGAGTGTATTGGGGCCCAATCAGCCCCAGCATTTT.

V is TRBV14 and J is TRBJ2-7, with 11 bases identical to TRBD2. This CDR3 is 15 amino acids long. With 3 bases clipped from V and 7 bases from J, the junction kept 8 bases outside the gene matches. Per germline, CDR1 SGHDN and CDR2 FVKESK. In DNA, the CDR3 is TGTGCCAGCAGCCAGAGACTAGCGGGGTTGGGTGAGCAGTACTTC. Amino acid sequence: CASSQRLAGLGEQYF.

The chain uses TRBV5-6 and TRBJ2-7, with 9 bases identical to TRBD1. This CDR3 comprises 15 residues. Per germline, CDR1 SGHDT and CDR2 YYEEEE. J gave up 1 base and V 4 bases, and 6 bases lay outside the gene matches. The CDR3 DNA reads TGTGCCAGCAGCACTACCGGGACAGGGTCCTACGAGCAGTACTTC. Amino acids: CASSTTGTGSYEQYF.

The V and J genes are TRBV19 and TRBJ1-1; TRBD1 matches at 9 bases. V was clipped by 5 bases and J by 4 bases; unmatched bases: 5. Looked up from germline, CDR1 is LNHDA and CDR2 is SQIVND (reference sequence). The CDR3 spans 14 residues. CDR3 DNA: TGTGCCAGTAGTGGGGGACAGGGACCCACTGAAGCTTTCTTT. Protein sequence: CASSGGQGPTEAFF.

V and J are TRBV5-6 and TRBJ2-1; D is uncertain. Germline V gene sequence: CDR1 SGHDT, CDR2 YYEEEE. The V end lost 3 bases, the J end lost 6 bases, and 10 bases lay between the germline ends. The CDR3 length is 13 residues. The CDR3 nucleotides read TGTGCCAGCAGCTCCCAGGCGACCAATGAGCAGTTCTTC. Amino acids: CASSSQATNEQFF.

This clone was counted once. The chain links TRBV6-6 to TRBJ2-7; TRBD1 aligns across 11 bases. Germline V gene data show CDR1 as MNHNY and CDR2 as SVGAGI (reference sequence). Trimming cost V 4 bases and J 3 bases; bases outside gene matches: 5. The CDR3 runs 15 residues. The CDR3 spells CASSSRTGGYYEQYF. The DNA for the CDR3 is TGTGCCAGCAGTTCTCGGACAGGGGGCTACTACGAGCAGTACTTC.

This sequence joins TRBV3-1 (or the pseudogene TRBV3-2) and TRBJ1-2, with TRBD1 matching 7 bases. In germline, CDR1 is LGHDT, CDR2 YNNKEL (reference sequence). CDR3 size: 15 residues. V was pared by 1 base and J by 7 bases, with 9 bases of the junction left unmatched. The chain's CDR3 is CASSQVYTGEPGYTF. The CDR3 bases are TGTGCCAGCAGCCAAGTTTATACAGGGGAACCTGGCTACACCTTC.

V and J are TRBV5-1 and TRBJ1-6; 9 bases match TRBD1. The CDR3 is 16 residues long. Looked up from germline, CDR1 is SGHRS and CDR2 is YFSETQ. Trimming at V came to 0 bases and at J to 10 bases, leaving 8 bases not matched to a gene. The CDR3 reads CASSLVTGGAESPLHF. In nucleotides, the CDR3 is TGCGCCAGCAGCTTGGTTACAGGGGGCGCGGAATCACCCCTCCACTTT.

The rearrangement uses TRBV5-1 and TRBJ1-2, with D unclear. The CDR3 contains 11 residues. Germline V gene sequence: CDR1 SGHRS, CDR2 YFSETQ. V dropped 7 bases and J dropped 6 bases, with 10 bases sitting between them. CDR3 sequence (DNA): TGCGCCAGCTCCGAGGGTAATGGCTACACCTTC. Its translation: CASSEGNGYTF.